The 18 T cell receptor beta chains reported below all come from one sample, sequenced in a study of somatic mutations in cytotoxic T cells in rheumatoid arthritis. Method: immunoSEQ multiplex PCR; TCRdb's copy keeps in-frame clones and lacks some. The sample has 3,000 to 3,500 clones, 65% to 85% seen once. Sequencing input: CD8+ T cells sorted from blood. These receptors all come from a middle-aged man with rheumatoid arthritis.

The chain carries TRBV20-1 and TRBJ2-3; D perhaps matches TRBD2 (6 bases). The V gene's germline CDR1 is DFQATT and CDR2 SNEGSKA (reference sequence). Trimming shortened V by 6 bases and J by 6 bases, and 10 bases separated the two germline ends. CDR3 size: 11 residues. CDR3 bases: TGCAGTGCACTTCGGGGGGATACGCAGTATTTT. It specifies CSALRGDTQYF.

This sequence joins TRBV28 and TRBJ2-7; tentative D call: TRBD1 (6 bases). CDR3 length: 14 residues. The V gene's germline CDR1 is MDHEN and CDR2 SYDVKM. Trimming removed 6 bases at V and 5 bases at J, with 17 bases between. CDR3 DNA: TGTGCCAGCAGCCCTCCCCGGACAGCGCACGAGCAGTACTTC. This gives the protein CASSPPRTAHEQYF.

This chain uses TRBV16 with TRBJ1-1; 7 bases line up with TRBD1. The germline CDR1 and CDR2 sequences are KGHSY and FQNENV. The CDR3 length is 15 residues. Germline trimming cut 4 bases from V and 6 bases from J; bases unmatched to any gene: 11. The CDR3 DNA is TGTGCCAGCAGCCCCGACAGGGTGGGGATTGCTGAAGCTTTCTTT. Protein: CASSPDRVGIAEAFF. Full variable domain (remainder filled in from reference TRBV16 and TRBJ1-1): GEEVAQTPKHLVRGEGQKAKLYCAPIKGHSYVFWYQQVLKNEFKFLISFQNENVFDETGMPKERFSAKCLPNSPCSLEIQATKLEDSAVYFCASSPDRVGIAEAFFGQGTRLTVV.

The chain joins TRBV6-5 to TRBJ2-1; D uncertain. Germline V gene sequence: CDR1 MNHEY, CDR2 SVGAGI. V shed 5 bases and J shed 3 bases, with 8 bases lying between them. The CDR3 spans 13 residues. The CDR3 protein is CASSLGNYNEQFF. Written as DNA, the CDR3 is TGTGCCAGCAGTCTAGGTAACTACAATGAGCAGTTCTTC.

V is TRBV4-1 and J is TRBJ2-1, with 8 bases identical to TRBD1. Germline V gene sequence: CDR1 MGHRA, CDR2 YSYEKL. V was pared by 0 bases and J by 7 bases, with 5 bases of the junction left unmatched. The CDR3 is 15 amino acids. CDR3 region: CASSQERTGLNEQFF. CDR3 nucleotide sequence: TGCGCCAGCAGCCAAGAAAGGACAGGGCTGAATGAGCAGTTCTTC.

The V call is TRBV7-8, the J call TRBJ2-7; 8 positions agree with TRBD2. Germline CDR1 reads SGHVS; CDR2 reads FQNEAQ. J was trimmed by 0 bases and V by 1 base; bases with no gene match: 14. The CDR3 has 19 amino acids. In nucleotides, the CDR3 is TGTGCCAGCAGCTTAGAAAAAGGAGACGGGGGGGCGACCTCCTACGAGCAGTACTTC. Protein: CASSLEKGDGGATSYEQYF.

The chain recombines TRBV18 with TRBJ2-3, with TRBD1 identical over 8 bases. The trim removed 6 bases at V and 5 bases at J, leaving 10 bases unmatched. This CDR3 has 15 amino acids. In germline, CDR1 is KGHSH, CDR2 LQKENI. CDR3 bases: TGTGCCAGCTCGCAATCAGGGGGCGCGGGAGATACGCAGTATTTT. The encoded protein is CASSQSGGAGDTQYF. The full variable domain, rest sourced from reference TRBV18 and TRBJ2-3, is NAGVMQNPRHLVRRRGQEARLRCSPMKGHSHVYWYRQLPEEGLKFMVYLQKENIIDESGMPKERFSAEFPKEGPSILRIQQVVRGDSAAYFCASSQSGGAGDTQYFGPGTRLTVL.

V and J are TRBV28 and TRBJ1-3, with D hard to call. Deletions cut 7 bases from V and 2 bases from J, with 15 bases between. The germline gives CDR1 MDHEN, CDR2 SYDVKM. This CDR3 is built from 15 residues. Here the CDR3 DNA reads TGTGCCAGCATCCCGGGTCTCGGCGCTGGAAACACCATATATTTT. Protein: CASIPGLGAGNTIYF.

The CDR3 coding sequence is TGTGCCAGCAGAGTAACAGGGGATTACACAGATACGCAGTATTTT. It translates to CASRVTGDYTDTQYF. This chain links TRBV4-2 with TRBJ2-3, with TRBD1 matching over 7 bases. CDR1 is LGHNA, CDR2 YNFKEQ, per germline. V lost 6 bases and J lost 2; bases outside the gene matches: 8. The length of the CDR3 is 15 residues.

The chain joins TRBV6-4 to TRBJ2-2; maybe TRBD2 (5 bases). The CDR3 consists of 13 residues. V shed 4 bases and J shed 3 bases, with 6 bases lying between them. Germline-derived CDR1 and CDR2 are MRHNA and SNTAGT. CDR3 DNA sequence: TGTGCCAGCAGTGGGGGAGACACCGGGGAGCTGTTTTTT. This encodes CASSGGDTGELFF.

This clone was counted between two and nine times. The gene calls are TRBV4-1 and TRBJ1-5; D gene uncertain. CDR1 MGHRA and CDR2 YSYEKL come from the germline V gene. V was clipped by 4 bases and J by 3 bases, with 13 bases between them. This CDR3 has 15 residues. The CDR3 region has the DNA TGCGCCAGCAGCCCGGCAGGAGGGTCCAATCAGCCCCAGCATTTT. Translation gives CASSPAGGSNQPQHF.

This chain links TRBV7-2 with TRBJ2-2; 9 bases map to TRBD1. The CDR3 has 15 amino acids. Trimming took 1 base from V and 4 from J; bases not matched to a gene: 1. Germline V lookup: CDR1 SGHTA, CDR2 FQGNSA. Here the CDR3 reads CASSLVTGGTGELFF. As DNA, the CDR3 is TGTGCCAGCAGCTTAGTGACAGGGGGCACCGGGGAGCTGTTTTTT.

This sequence joins TRBV7-2 and TRBJ2-3; the D is unclear. The germline V and J ends were trimmed by 1 base and 5 bases, with 4 bases remaining between them. Germline-derived CDR1 and CDR2 are SGHTA and FQGNSA. The CDR3 contains 12 residues. The CDR3 region is CASSLGIDTQYF. The CDR3 nucleotides are TGTGCCAGCAGCTTAGGTATAGATACGCAGTATTTT.

This clone was picked up one time. The gene calls are TRBV10-3 and TRBJ2-7; tentative D call: TRBD2 (6 bases). The CDR3 extends over 12 amino acids. V dropped 8 bases and J dropped 5 bases, with 13 bases sitting between them. Germline V gene sequence: CDR1 ENHRY, CDR2 SYGVKD. CDR3 DNA: TGTGCCATCCTCCGGGAGTTAGACGAGCAGTACTTC. Residues: CAILRELDEQYF.

V gene TRBV4-1 combines with J gene TRBJ1-5; no reliable D call. This CDR3 has 15 residues. Germline V gives CDR1 MGHRA, CDR2 YSYEKL. V lost 0 bases to trimming and J lost 0 bases, with 6 bases between them. As DNA, the CDR3 is TGCGCCAGCAGCCAAGATTCTAGTAGCAATCAGCCCCAGCATTTT. It is translated as CASSQDSSSNQPQHF.

CDR3 sequence reads: CASSEADGQAGELFF. CDR3 in DNA: TGTGCCAGCAGTGAAGCTGACGGTCAGGCCGGGGAGCTGTTTTTT. The V gene is TRBV6-1, the J gene TRBJ2-2; D not certain. CDR1 is MNHNS and CDR2 is SASEGT in the germline V gene. Trimming cost V 0 bases and J 6 bases, with 11 bases left between them. The CDR3 runs to 15 residues.

The gene calls are TRBV13 and TRBJ2-1, with TRBD1 as a possible D gene (6 bases). The CDR3 contains 14 residues. V lost 4 bases and J lost 5, with 12 bases in between. CDR1 is PRHDT, CDR2 FYEKMQ, per germline (reference sequence). The chain's CDR3 is CASSYRDTNNEQFF. The DNA of the CDR3 is TGTGCCAGCAGCTACCGGGACACAAACAATGAGCAGTTCTTC. Variable domain in full (rest from reference TRBV13 and TRBJ2-1): AAGVIQSPRHLIKEKRETATLKCYPIPRHDTVYWYQQGPGQDPQFLISFYEKMQSDKGSIPDRFSAQQFSDYHSELNMSSLELGDSALYFCASSYRDTNNEQFFGPGTRLTVL.

The chain joins TRBV7-9 to TRBJ1-5, with D perhaps TRBD1 (5 bases). Trimming shortened V by 2 bases and J by 6 bases, and 11 bases separated the two germline ends. CDR3 length equals 14 residues. CDR1 is SEHNR, CDR2 FQNEAQ, per germline (reference sequence). CDR3 sequence: CASSLQGGSQPQHF. CDR3 bases: TGTGCCAGCAGCTTACAGGGAGGAAGTCAGCCCCAGCATTTT.